The rows below give T cell receptor beta chains drawn from one sample of a study of cytomegalovirus exposure and HLA in healthy donors. The data were produced by immunoSEQ multiplex PCR, yet TCRdb's version contains in-frame clones alone and is incomplete. The sample holds approximately 150,000 clones; roughly 72% are singletons and the top ten take less than 1.2%. The sequenced sample consisted of PBMCs. These receptors were taken from a woman aged 40 to 50 in good health and CMV-seronegative. CDR3s include the opening cysteine and the closing phenylalanine or tryptophan. A D gene is named only where the DNA matches it firmly. Not all rows give a size; the values are once, few, many and, for expanded clones, a class.

cdr3_length,j_call,d_call,v_call,clone_size,cdr3_nt,cdr3_aa
12,TRBJ2-7,-,TRBV6-6,once,TGTGCCACCGGAGGGCATTCCCACGAGCAGTACTTC,CATGGHSHEQYF
20,TRBJ2-1,-,TRBV11-3,-,TGTGCCAGCAGCTCACCCACGAAGGACTCTCCCCCTAATGGCTACAATGAGCAGTTCTTC,CASSSPTKDSPPNGYNEQFF
13,TRBJ2-5,TRBD1,TRBV18,-,TGTGCCAGTGGACAGGGGGCAAGGGAGACCCAGTACTTC,CASGQGARETQYF
16,TRBJ2-2,TRBD2,TRBV7-9,-,TGTGCCAGCAGCTGGAGACTAGCGAGTAACACCGGGGAGCTGTTTTTT,CASSWRLASNTGELFF
13,TRBJ1-4,TRBD1,TRBV30,-,TGTGCCTGGAGCAGGGGGGTTGAAGAAAAACTGTTTTTT,CAWSRGVEEKLFF
15,TRBJ2-5,TRBD2,TRBV25-1,-,TGTGCCAGCAGTCCCCTAGCGGGGGTAAAGGAGACCCAGTACTTC,CASSPLAGVKETQYF
14,TRBJ2-5,TRBD2,TRBV5-1,few,TGCGCCAGCAGCCGTAGCGGGACGGGGGAGACCCAGTACTTC,CASSRSGTGETQYF
13,TRBJ2-2,-,TRBV28,-,TGTGCCAGCACCGACTACCCCGAGGGGGAGCTGTTTTTT,CASTDYPEGELFF
15,TRBJ2-7,-,TRBV19,-,TGTGCCAGTAGTCCGGCCGGAGGAAATTTCTACGAGCAGTACTTC,CASSPAGGNFYEQYF
13,TRBJ2-7,-,TRBV9,-,TGTGCCAGCAGAGGCGGATTTCCCTACGAGCAGTACTTC,CASRGGFPYEQYF